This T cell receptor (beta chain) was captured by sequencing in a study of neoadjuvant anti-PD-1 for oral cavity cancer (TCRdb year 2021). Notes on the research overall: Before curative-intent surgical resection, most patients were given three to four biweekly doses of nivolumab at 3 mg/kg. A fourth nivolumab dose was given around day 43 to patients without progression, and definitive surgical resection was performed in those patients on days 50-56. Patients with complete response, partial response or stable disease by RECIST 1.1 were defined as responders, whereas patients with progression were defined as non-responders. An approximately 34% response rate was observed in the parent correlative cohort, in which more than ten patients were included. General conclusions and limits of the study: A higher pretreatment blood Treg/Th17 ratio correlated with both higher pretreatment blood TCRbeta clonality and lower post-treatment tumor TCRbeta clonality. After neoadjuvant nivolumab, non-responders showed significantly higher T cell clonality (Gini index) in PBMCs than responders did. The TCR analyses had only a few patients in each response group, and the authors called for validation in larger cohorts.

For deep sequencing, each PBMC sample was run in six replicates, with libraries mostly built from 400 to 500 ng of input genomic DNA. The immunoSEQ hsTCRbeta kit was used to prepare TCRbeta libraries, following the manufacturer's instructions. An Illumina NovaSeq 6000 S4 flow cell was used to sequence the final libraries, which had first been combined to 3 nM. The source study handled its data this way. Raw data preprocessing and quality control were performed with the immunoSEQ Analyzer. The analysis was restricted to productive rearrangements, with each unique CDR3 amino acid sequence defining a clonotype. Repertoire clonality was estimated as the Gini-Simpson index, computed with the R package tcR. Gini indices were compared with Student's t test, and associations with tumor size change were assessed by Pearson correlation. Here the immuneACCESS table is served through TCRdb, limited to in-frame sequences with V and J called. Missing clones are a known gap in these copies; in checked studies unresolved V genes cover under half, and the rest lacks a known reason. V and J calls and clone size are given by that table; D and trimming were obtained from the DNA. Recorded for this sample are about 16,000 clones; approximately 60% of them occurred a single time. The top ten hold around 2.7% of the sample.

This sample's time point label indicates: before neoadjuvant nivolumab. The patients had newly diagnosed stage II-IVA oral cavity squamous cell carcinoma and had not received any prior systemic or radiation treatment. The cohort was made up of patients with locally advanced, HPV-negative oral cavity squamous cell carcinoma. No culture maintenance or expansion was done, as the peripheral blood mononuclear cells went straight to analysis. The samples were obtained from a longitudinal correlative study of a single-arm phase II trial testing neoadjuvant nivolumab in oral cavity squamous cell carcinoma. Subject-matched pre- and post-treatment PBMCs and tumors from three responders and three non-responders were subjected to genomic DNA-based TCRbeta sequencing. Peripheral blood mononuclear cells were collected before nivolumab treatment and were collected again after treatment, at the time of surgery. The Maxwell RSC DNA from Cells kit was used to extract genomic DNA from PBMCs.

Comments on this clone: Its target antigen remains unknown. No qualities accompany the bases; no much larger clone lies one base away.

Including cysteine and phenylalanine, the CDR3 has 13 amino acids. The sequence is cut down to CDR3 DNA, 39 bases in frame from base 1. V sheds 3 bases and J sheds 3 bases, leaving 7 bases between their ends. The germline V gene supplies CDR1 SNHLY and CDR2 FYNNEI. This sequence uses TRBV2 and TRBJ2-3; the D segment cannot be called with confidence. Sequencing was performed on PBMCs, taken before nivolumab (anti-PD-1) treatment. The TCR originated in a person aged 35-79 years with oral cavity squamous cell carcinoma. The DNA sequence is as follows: TGTGCCAGCAGTGAGGGTAATACAGATACGCAGTATTTT. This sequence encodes CASSEGNTDTQYF.